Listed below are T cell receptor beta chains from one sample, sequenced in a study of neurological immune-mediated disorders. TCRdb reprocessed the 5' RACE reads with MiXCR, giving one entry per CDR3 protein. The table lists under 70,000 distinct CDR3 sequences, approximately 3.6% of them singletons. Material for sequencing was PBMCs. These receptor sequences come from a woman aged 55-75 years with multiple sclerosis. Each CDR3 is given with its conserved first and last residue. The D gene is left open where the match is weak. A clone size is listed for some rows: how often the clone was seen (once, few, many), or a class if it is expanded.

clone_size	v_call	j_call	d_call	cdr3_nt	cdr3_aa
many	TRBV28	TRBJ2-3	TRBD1	TGTGCCAGCAGTTTAGGGGGGGGGACAGGGACCACAGATACGCAGTATTTT	CASSLGGGTGTTDTQYF
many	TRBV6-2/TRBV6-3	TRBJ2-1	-	TGTGCCAGCAGTTACCTAAGCATCCGGGCGACCGGGAATGAGCAGTTCTTC	CASSYLSIRATGNEQFF
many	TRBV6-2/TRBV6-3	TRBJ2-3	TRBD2	TGTGCCAGCAGTCCGCGGGAGGCGGGGCGAGATACGCAGTATTTT	CASSPREAGRDTQYF
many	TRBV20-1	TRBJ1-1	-	TGCAGTGCTAGAGATGGAGGGCGGAGTAACACTGAAGCTTTCTTT	CSARDGGRSNTEAFF
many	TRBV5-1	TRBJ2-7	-	TGCGCCAGCAGCTTGAGTAGTGGCCGTCTCTCCTACGAGCAGTACTTC	CASSLSSGRLSYEQYF
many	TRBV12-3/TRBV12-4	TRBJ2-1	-	TGTGCCAGCAGGGGTGCCTTCGGGGATCCCTACAATGAGCAGTTCTTC	CASRGAFGDPYNEQFF
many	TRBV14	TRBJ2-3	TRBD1	TGTGCCAGCAGCCAATCTTTCGGGACAGGGGACGATACGCAGTATTTT	CASSQSFGTGDDTQYF
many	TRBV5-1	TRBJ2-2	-	TGCGCCAGCAGCTACAGACGGAGGAACACCGGGGAGCTGTTTTTT	CASSYRRRNTGELFF
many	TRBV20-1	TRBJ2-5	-	TGCAGTGCCTCGGGGACGGACCAAGAGACCCAGTACTTC	CSASGTDQETQYF
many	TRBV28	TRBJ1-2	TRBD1	TGTGCCAGCAGCCTTTACAAAGGACAGGTTTTTGGCTACACCTTC	CASSLYKGQVFGYTF
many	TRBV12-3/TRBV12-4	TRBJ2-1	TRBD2	TGTGCCAGCAGTTCAGCGGGAGGCAATGAGCAGTTCTTC	CASSSAGGNEQFF
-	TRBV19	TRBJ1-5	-	TGTGCCAGTAGTATGGGGGCAGGGGTCCAGCCCCAGCATTTT	CASSMGAGVQPQHF
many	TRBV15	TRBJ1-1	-	TGTGCCACCAGCAGAGAAAGTACTAGAGGTGAAGCTTTCTTT	CATSRESTRGEAFF
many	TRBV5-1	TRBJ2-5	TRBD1	TGCGCCAGCAGCTTGTGGATAACAGGGGCCGGACAAGAGACCCAGTACTTC	CASSLWITGAGQETQYF
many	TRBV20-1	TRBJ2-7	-	TGCAGTGCTGGAGGGACGGTCGACTACGAGCAGTACTTC	CSAGGTVDYEQYF
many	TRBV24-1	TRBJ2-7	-	TGTGCCACCAGTGACCCTTGGAGCTCCTACGAGCAGTACTTC	CATSDPWSSYEQYF
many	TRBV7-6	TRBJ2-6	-	TGTGCCAGCAGCTTAGGCGTACCTGGGGCCAACGTCCTGACTTTC	CASSLGVPGANVLTF
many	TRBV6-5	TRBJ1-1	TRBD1	TGTGCCAGCAGTAGAGGGGGCGTGGACACTGAAGCTTTCTTT	CASSRGGVDTEAFF
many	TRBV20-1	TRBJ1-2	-	TGCAGTGCTAGGGGATCAGCCTATGGCTACACCTTC	CSARGSAYGYTF
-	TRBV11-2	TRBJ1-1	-	TGTACCAGCAGCTTAAGGGGCACTGAAGCTTTCTTT	CTSSLRGTEAFF
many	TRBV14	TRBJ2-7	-	TGTGCCAGCAGCCACTCAGGGGCTGAGGAGCATTACTTC	CASSHSGAEEHYF
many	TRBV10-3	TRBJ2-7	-	TGTGCCATCAGGACAACAGACACCTACGAGCAGTACTTC	CAIRTTDTYEQYF
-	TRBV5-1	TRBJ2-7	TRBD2	TGCACCAGCAGCTTAGGTAGCGGGGCCTACGAGCAGTACTTC	CTSSLGSGAYEQYF
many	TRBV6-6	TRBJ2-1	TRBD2	TGTGCCAGCAGTCAGACTAGCGGGAGTGTAAATGAGCAGTTCTTC	CASSQTSGSVNEQFF
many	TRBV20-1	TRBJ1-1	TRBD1	TGCAGTGCCAGACAGGGGAACACTGAAGCTTTCTTT	CSARQGNTEAFF
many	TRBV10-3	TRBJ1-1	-	TGTGCCATCAGTCCCCAAACAGGGAACACTGAAGCTTTCTTT	CAISPQTGNTEAFF
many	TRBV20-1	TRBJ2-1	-	TGCAGTGCTAGAGATGGGGTTGGGGAGCAGTTCTTC	CSARDGVGEQFF
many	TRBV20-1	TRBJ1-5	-	TGCAGTGCTAGAGGGGGACTTTTGGTTCAGCCCCAGCATTTT	CSARGGLLVQPQHF
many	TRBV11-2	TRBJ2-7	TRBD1	TGTGCCAGCAGTGCCCAGACAGGGATTAACTACGAGCAGTACTTC	CASSAQTGINYEQYF
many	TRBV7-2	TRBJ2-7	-	TGTGCCAGCAGCTTAGCGCTCTATGAGCAGTACTTC	CASSLALYEQYF
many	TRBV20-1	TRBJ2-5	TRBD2	TGCAGTGCTAGATTCCCCCTTGGAGCGGGGTGGGAAGAGACCCAGTACTTC	CSARFPLGAGWEETQYF
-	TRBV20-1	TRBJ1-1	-	TGCAGTGCTTCTCCACCCATGAACACTGAAGCTTTCTTT	CSASPPMNTEAFF
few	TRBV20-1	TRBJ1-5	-	TGCAGTGCTAGGAGGACGGGAAGTTATAGCAATCAGCCCCAGCATTTT	CSARRTGSYSNQPQHF
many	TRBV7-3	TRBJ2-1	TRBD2	TGTGCCAGCAGCTTAGTACTAGCGGGAGAAAATGAGCAGTTCTTC	CASSLVLAGENEQFF
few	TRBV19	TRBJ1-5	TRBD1	TGTGCCAGTGGACAGGGAACTCTAAATCAGCCCCAGCATTTT	CASGQGTLNQPQHF
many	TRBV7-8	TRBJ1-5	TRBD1	TGTGCCAGCAGCTTTAGGGGCCAGGGGGTTCAGCCCCAGCATTTT	CASSFRGQGVQPQHF
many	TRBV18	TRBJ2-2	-	TGTGCCAGCTCACCTATCGAGCGGCAGACCGGGGAGCTGTTTTTT	CASSPIERQTGELFF
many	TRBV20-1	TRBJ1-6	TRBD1	TGCAGTGCTAGAGAGACCGGGACAGGGGGTTCACCCCTCCACTTT	CSARETGTGGSPLHF
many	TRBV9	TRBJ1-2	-	TGTGCCAGCAGCCCAGGTTTAGGGACGGCGTCCTATGGCTACACCTTC	CASSPGLGTASYGYTF
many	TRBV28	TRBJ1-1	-	TGTGCCAGCAGTTTTTCGGTTTTGCAGGCTTTCTTT	CASSFSVLQAFF
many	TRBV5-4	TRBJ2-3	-	TGTGCCAGCAGCTTAGACGGACAGTTCAAACAGAGCACAGATACGCAGTATTTT	CASSLDGQFKQSTDTQYF